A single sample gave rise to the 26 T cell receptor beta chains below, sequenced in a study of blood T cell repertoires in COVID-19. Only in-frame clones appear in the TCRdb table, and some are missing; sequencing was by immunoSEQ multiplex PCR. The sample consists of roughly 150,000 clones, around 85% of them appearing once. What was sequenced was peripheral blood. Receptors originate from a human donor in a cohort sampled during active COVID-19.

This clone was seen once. CDR3 nucleotides: TGTGCCAGCAGCTTTGGACTAGCGGGAGGACCTGAGCAGTTCTTC. Its protein product is CASSFGLAGGPEQFF. The chain is built from TRBV11-3 and TRBJ2-1; 14 bases map to TRBD2. The ends lost 3 bases at V and 9 bases at J; junction bases unmatched: 4. Germline CDR1 reads SGHNT; CDR2 reads YENEEA. The CDR3 runs 15 residues.

CDR3 DNA: TGTGCCAGCAGCGCACAGGAAGGCTCACCCCTCCACTTT. Encoded protein: CASSAQEGSPLHF. The V call is TRBV9, the J call TRBJ1-6; D perhaps matches TRBD1 (5 bases). The CDR3 sequence is 13 residues long. CDR1 and CDR2 (germline): SGDLS, YYNGEE. V was trimmed by 3 bases and J by 10 bases, leaving 11 bases between them.

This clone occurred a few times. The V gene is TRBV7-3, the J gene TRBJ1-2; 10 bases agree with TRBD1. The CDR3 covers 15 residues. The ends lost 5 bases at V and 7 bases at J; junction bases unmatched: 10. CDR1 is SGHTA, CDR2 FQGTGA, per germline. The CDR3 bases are TGTGCCAGCAGCGCCCGACAGGGGGCGACTTCTGGCTACACCTTC. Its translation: CASSARQGATSGYTF. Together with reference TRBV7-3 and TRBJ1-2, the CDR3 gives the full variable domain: GAGVSQTPSNKVTEKGKYVELRCDPISGHTALYWYRQSLGQGPEFLIYFQGTGAADDSGLPNDRFFAVRPEGSVSTLKIQRTERGDSAVYLCASSARQGATSGYTFGSGTRLTVV.

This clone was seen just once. CDR3 DNA sequence: TGTGCCAGCAGCACCCAAACTAGGAGCGAGACCCAGTACTTC. Its protein product is CASSTQTRSETQYF. The J gene is TRBJ2-5, the V gene TRBV11-3; a weak D match, TRBD2 (5 bases). Looked up from germline, CDR1 is SGHNT and CDR2 is YENEEA. This CDR3 spans 14 amino acids. Trimming took off 5 bases at V and 5 bases at J, with 15 bases between the two ends. The full variable domain, completed using reference TRBV11-3 and TRBJ2-5, is EAGVVQSPRYKIIEKKQPVAFWCNPISGHNTLYWYLQNLGQGPELLIRYENEEAVDDSQLPKDRFSAERLKGVDSTLKIQPAELGDSAVYLCASSTQTRSETQYFGPGTRLLVL.

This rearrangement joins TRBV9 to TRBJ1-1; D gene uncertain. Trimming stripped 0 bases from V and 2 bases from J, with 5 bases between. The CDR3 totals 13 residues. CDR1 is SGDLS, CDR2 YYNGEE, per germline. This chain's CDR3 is CASSVGPNTEAFF. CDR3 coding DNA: TGTGCCAGCAGCGTAGGGCCTAACACTGAAGCTTTCTTT.

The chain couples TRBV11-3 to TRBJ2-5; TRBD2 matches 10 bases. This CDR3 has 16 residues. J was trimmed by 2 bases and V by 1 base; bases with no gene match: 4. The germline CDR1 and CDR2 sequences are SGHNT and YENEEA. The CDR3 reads CASSLGTSGRQETQYF. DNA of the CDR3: TGTGCCAGCAGCTTAGGGACTAGCGGCAGACAAGAGACCCAGTACTTC.

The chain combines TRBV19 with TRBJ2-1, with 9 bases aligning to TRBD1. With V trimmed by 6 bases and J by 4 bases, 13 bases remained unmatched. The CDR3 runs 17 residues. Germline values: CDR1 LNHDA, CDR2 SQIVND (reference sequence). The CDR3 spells CASRPAPGTGSYNEQFF. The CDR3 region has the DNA TGTGCCAGTAGGCCTGCCCCCGGGACAGGGAGTTACAATGAGCAGTTCTTC.

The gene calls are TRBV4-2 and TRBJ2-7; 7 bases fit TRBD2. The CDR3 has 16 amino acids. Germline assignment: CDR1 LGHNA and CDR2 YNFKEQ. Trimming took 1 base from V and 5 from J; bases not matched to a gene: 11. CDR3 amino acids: CASSQASSGGVNEQYF. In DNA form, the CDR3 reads TGTGCCAGCAGCCAAGCGTCTAGCGGAGGGGTTAACGAGCAGTACTTC.

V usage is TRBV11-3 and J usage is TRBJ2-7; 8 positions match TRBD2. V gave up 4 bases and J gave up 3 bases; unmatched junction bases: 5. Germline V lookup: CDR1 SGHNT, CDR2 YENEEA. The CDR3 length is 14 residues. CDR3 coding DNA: TGTGCCAGCAGCTCGCTAGCGGGCCGCTACGAGCAGTACTTC. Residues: CASSSLAGRYEQYF.

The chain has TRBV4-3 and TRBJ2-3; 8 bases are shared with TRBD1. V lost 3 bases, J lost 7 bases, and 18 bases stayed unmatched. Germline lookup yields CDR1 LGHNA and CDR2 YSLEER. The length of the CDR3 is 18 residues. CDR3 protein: CASSQTAVWTGRKNTQYF. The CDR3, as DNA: TGCGCCAGCAGCCAGACGGCGGTTTGGACAGGGAGGAAAAATACGCAGTATTTT.

The CDR3 DNA reads as TGTGCCAGCAGCATTCGGACAGGGGGCTACGAGCAGTACTTC. Residues: CASSIRTGGYEQYF. The rearrangement links TRBV14 to TRBJ2-7, with TRBD1 matching over 10 bases. The junction had 4 bases not matched to a gene; V was cut back by 5 bases and J by 3 bases. Germline values: CDR1 SGHDN, CDR2 FVKESK. This CDR3 has 14 residues.

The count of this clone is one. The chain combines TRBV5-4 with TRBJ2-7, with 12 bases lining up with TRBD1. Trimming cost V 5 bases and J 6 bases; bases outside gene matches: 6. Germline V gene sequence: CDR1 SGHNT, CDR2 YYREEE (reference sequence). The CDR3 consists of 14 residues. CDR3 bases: TGTGCCAGCAGGGGGGGACAGGGGGCGGGCGAGCAGTACTTC. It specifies CASRGGQGAGEQYF.

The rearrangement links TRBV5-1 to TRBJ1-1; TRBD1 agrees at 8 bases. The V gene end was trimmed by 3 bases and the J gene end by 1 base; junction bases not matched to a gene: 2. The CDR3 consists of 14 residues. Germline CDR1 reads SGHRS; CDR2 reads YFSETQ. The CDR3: CASSWGQANTEAFF. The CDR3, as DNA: TGCGCCAGCAGCTGGGGACAGGCGAACACTGAAGCTTTCTTT. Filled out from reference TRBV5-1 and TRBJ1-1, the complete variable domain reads KAGVTQTPRYLIKTRGQQVTLSCSPISGHRSVSWYQQTPGQGLQFLFEYFSETQRNKGNFPGRFSGRQFSNSRSEMNVSTLELGDSALYLCASSWGQANTEAFFGQGTRLTVV.

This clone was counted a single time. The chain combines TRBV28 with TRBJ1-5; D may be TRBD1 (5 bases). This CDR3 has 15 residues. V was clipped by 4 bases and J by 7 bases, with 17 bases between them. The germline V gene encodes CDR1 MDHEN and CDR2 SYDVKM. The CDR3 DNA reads TGTGCCAGCAGTTGGCAATGGGCAGGGCAACAGCCCCAGCATTTT. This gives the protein CASSWQWAGQQPQHF.

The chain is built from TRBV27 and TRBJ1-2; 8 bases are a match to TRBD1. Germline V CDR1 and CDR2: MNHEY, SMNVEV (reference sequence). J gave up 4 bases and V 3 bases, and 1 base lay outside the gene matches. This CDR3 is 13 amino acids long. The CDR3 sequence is CASSFTGGYGYTF. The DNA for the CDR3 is TGTGCCAGCAGTTTTACAGGGGGCTATGGCTACACCTTC.

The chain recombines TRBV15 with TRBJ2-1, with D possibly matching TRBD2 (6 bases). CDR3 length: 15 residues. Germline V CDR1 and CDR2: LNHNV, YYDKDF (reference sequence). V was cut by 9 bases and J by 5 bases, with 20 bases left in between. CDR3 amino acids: CATEAGGTYHNEQFF. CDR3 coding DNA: TGTGCCACTGAGGCGGGCGGGACTTATCACAATGAGCAGTTCTTC.

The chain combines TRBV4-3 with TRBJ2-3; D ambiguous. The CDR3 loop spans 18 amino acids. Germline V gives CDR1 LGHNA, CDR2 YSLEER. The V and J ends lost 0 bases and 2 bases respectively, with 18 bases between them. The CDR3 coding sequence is TGCGCCAGCAGCCAAGATTGGGCGTCCCGAACCCACACAGATACGCAGTATTTT. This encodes CASSQDWASRTHTDTQYF.

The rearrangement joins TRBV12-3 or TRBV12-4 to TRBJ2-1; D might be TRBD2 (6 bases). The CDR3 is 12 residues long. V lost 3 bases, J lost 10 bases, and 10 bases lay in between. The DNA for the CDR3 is TGTGCCAGCAGTTTTGGGACTGCGGAGCAGTTCTTC. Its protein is CASSFGTAEQFF.

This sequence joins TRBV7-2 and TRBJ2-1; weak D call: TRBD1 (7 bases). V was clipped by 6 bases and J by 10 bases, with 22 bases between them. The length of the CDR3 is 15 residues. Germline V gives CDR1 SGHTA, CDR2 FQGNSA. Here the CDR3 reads CASSYHRGGAGEQFF. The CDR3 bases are TGTGCCAGCAGTTACCACAGGGGCGGGGCGGGCGAGCAGTTCTTC.

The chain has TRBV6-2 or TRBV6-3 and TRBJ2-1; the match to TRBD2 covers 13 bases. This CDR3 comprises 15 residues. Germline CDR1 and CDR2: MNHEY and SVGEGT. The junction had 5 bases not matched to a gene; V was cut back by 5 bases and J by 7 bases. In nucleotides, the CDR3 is TGTGCCAGCAGTATTCGGACTAGCGGGGGTAATGAGCAGTTCTTC. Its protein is CASSIRTSGGNEQFF.

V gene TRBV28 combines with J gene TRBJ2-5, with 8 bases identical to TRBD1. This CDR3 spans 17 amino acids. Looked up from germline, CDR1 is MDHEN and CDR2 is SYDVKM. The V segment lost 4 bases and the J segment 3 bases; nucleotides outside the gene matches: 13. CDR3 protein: CASSSEDRAEEKETQYF. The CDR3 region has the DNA TGTGCCAGCAGTTCAGAGGACAGGGCAGAGGAGAAAGAGACCCAGTACTTC.

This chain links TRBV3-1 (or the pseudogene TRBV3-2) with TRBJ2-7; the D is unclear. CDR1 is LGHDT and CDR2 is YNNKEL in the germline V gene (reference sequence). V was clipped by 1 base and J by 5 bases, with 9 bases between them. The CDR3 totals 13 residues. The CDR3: CASSQAAWHEQYF. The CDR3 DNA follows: TGTGCCAGCAGCCAAGCCGCCTGGCACGAGCAGTACTTC.

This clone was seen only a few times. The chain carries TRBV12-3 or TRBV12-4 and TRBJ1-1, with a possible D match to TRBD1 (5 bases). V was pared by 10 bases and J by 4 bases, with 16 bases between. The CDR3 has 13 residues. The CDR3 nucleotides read TGTGCCACCGGAGACAGTCCGGGCACTGAAGCTTTCTTT. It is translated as CATGDSPGTEAFF.

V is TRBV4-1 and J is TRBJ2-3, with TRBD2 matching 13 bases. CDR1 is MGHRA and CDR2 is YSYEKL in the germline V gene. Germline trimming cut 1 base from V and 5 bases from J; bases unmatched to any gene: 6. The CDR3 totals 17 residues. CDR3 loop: CASSQGRGLAGEDTQYF. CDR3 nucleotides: TGCGCCAGCAGCCAAGGCCGCGGACTAGCGGGGGAAGATACGCAGTATTTT.

The CDR3 nucleotides read TGCAGCGTATACATCACTGAAGCTTTCTTT. It is translated as CSVYITEAFF. The rearrangement uses TRBV29-1 and TRBJ1-1; D gene uncertain. CDR1 is SQVTM and CDR2 is ANQGSEA in the germline V gene. This CDR3 is built from 10 residues. Trimming stripped 6 bases from V and 4 bases from J, with 6 bases between.

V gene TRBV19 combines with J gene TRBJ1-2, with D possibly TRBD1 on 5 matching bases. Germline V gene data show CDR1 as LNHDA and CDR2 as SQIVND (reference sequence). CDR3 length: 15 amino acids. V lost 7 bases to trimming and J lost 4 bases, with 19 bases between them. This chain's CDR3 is CASIGGTDRSYGYTF. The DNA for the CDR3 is TGTGCCAGTATTGGAGGGACCGACCGAAGCTATGGCTACACCTTC.